This T cell receptor beta chain was captured in a study of graft-versus-host responses after intestinal transplantation. The overall study: Anti-thymocyte globulin was used for induction in all recipients, who then took tacrolimus and steroids for roughly three years. Study-wide findings and caveats: HvG clone declines early post-transplant were associated with peak circulating GvH levels. Detection of GvH clones occurred in recipient marrow, and some had their first appearance in ileum or blood. High graft-versus-host to host-versus-graft clonal ratios were found in allografts of patients who had graft-donor T cell macrochimerism.

Turning to this clone: Its cognate antigen is unknown.

Libraries were prepared by immunoSEQ multiplex PCR; TCRdb keeps only in-frame clonotypes and omits some of them. The sample holds about 24,000 clones, around 85% seen once. V was trimmed by 0 bases and J by 1 base, leaving 9 bases between them. CDR3 size: 15 residues. Germline values: CDR1 LGHNA, CDR2 YNFKEQ. Sequences were derived from PBMCs, sampled roughly 68 weeks after intestinal transplant. This receptor was obtained from a human patient who received an intestinal transplant, so some T cells may come from the graft donor. This chain connects TRBV4-2 to TRBJ1-2; D is undetermined. The CDR3 loop reads CASSQEKTVNYGYTF. In DNA, the CDR3 is TGTGCCAGCAGCCAAGAGAAGACTGTTAACTATGGCTACACCTTC.